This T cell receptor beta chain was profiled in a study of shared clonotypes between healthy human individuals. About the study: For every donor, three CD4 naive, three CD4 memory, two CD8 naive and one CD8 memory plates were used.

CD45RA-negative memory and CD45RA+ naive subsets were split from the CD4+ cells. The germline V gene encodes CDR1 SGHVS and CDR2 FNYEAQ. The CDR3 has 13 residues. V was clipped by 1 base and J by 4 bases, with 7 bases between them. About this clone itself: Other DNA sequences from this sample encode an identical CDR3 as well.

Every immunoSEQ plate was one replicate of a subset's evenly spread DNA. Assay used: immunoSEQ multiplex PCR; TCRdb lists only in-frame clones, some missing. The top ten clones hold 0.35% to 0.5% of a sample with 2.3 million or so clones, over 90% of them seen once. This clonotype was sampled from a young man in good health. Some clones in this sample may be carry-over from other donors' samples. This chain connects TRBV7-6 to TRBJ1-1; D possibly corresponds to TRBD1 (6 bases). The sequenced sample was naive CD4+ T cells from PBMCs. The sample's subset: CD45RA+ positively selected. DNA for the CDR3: TGTGCCAGCAGCTTAGGAGGGGGCACTGAAGCTTTCTTT. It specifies CASSLGGGTEAFF.